The entry below gives a single TCR beta chain sequence along with its context. The data are from a study of cytotoxic CD8 clonotypes in ibrutinib-treated CLL. About the study: Investigators collected response samples after a median approximately twelve months of treatment, range 6 to 36.

Data came from immunoSEQ multiplex PCR; TCRdb stores just in-frame clones and leaves some out. The repertoire holds some 92,000 clones, roughly three quarters seen once, with approximately 25% in the top ten. V was shortened by 1 base and J by 0 bases, with 9 bases between the two germline ends. Germline V CDR1 and CDR2: SGHTA, FQGNSA. This CDR3 region has 15 residues. Sample: PBMCs, taken after 24 months of ibrutinib treatment. The TCR originated in a human donor with chronic lymphocytic leukemia. The chain couples TRBV7-2 to TRBJ1-2; no definite D call. CDR3 region: CASSLGSFANYGYTF. The CDR3 DNA reads as TGTGCCAGCAGCTTAGGATCCTTCGCTAACTATGGCTACACCTTC.